This T cell receptor beta chain was recovered during a study of shared clonotypes between healthy human individuals. For the study at large: There were three CD4 naive, three CD4 memory, two CD8 naive and one CD8 memory plates per donor. The study, taken as a whole, reports: The rarefaction results pointed to incomplete sorted-subset sequencing despite large depth. Relative to memory subsets, naive subsets generally showed larger estimated richness. With few donors, the genetic and exposure-history diversity represented was limited.

TCRdb's table, derived via immunoSEQ multiplex PCR, lists solely in-frame clones and lacks some. The data show over a million clones, with around 97% seen just once and about 1% held by the top ten. Comments on this clone: Its antigen is currently unknown.

Per germline, CDR1 LGHNA and CDR2 YSLEER. Unmatched junction bases numbered 10, after V lost 4 bases and J lost 4 bases. The CDR3 sequence is 16 residues long. The receptor was isolated from a man aged 25-45 years in good health. Sequencing was carried out using naive CD4+ T cells sorted from blood. Subset indicated: CD45RA+ positively selected. V usage is TRBV4-3 and J usage is TRBJ1-2; 9 nucleotides agree with TRBD1. This chain's CDR3 is CASSLRDRDLFYGYTF. DNA of the CDR3: TGCGCCAGCAGCCTCCGGGACAGGGATCTTTTCTATGGCTACACCTTC.